This entry lists 7 T cell receptor beta chains sequenced from one sample in a study of tumor-infiltrating lymphocytes in primary liver carcinoma (dated by TCRdb to about 2017). The instrument was an Illumina HiSeq 2500. TCRbeta-specific cDNA was reverse-transcribed from approximately 0.5 ug total RNA using a constant-region primer and ProtoScript II reverse transcriptase. Construction of the TCRbeta libraries relied on three nested rounds of multiplex PCR, following a slightly modified ARM-PCR procedure. The first two PCR rounds used multiplex TRBV1-TRBV30 forward primers with a Cbeta reverse primer, each for approximately 9 cycles. Using fastp at Q25 and MiXCR, TCRdb reprocessed the public reads and kept productive beta chains. Identical CDR3 proteins give one entry, which carries the most common genes and DNA. This sample holds 90,000 to 110,000 distinct CDR3 sequences; around 80% were observed only once. The ten largest make up approximately 20% of the sample.

Total RNA and DNA were co-extracted from roughly 20-30 mg of bulk tissue with the AllPrep DNA/RNA mini kit, without cell sorting. Sequences were obtained from liver tumor tissue from sampling region 3. The cell subset or site label on this specimen signifies: tumor region T3, left-lateral pole. The source is a man in his forties with primary liver carcinoma and hepatitis B virus infection.

To note about this clonotype: At one end, the junction sequence differs from germline, possibly due to a read error. This chain uses TRBV12-3 or TRBV12-4 with TRBJ2-1; 9 bases align to TRBD1. This CDR3 has 16 residues. The CDR3 loop reads CAISPRTGAPYNGQFF. The CDR3 region has the DNA TGTGCCATCAGTCCCAGGACAGGGGCGCCCTACAATGGGCAGTTCTTC.

In the case of this clonotype: The conserved phenylalanine or tryptophan is not found at the CDR3 terminus, so this likely reflects a read error. V is TRBV10-2 and J is TRBJ2-7; tentative D call: TRBD2 (6 bases). Germline values: CDR1 WSHSY, CDR2 SAAADI. This CDR3 spans 13 amino acids. The CDR3 DNA reads TGCGTCAGCACGCGGGGTGTCTCCTACGAGCAGTACTCC. Translating it yields CVSTRGVSYEQYS.

V usage is TRBV12-3 or TRBV12-4 and J usage is TRBJ1-2; perhaps TRBD1 as D (6 bases). The CDR3 totals 15 residues. V was clipped by 10 bases and J by 4 bases, with 22 bases between them. The DNA for the CDR3 is TGTGCCAACAGATCCGGGCAGGGGATTGGCTATGGCTACACCTTC. It codes for CANRSGQGIGYGYTF.

A single count supports this clonotype. This may stem from a read error, because a much larger clone lies one nucleotide away. The chain links TRBV7-9 to TRBJ2-3; D remains ambiguous. The CDR3 length is 16 residues. The germline V gene has CDR1 SEHNR and CDR2 FQNEAQ (reference sequence). Trimming took 4 bases from V and 2 from J, leaving 16 bases between them. CDR3 bases: TGTGCCAGCAGCTCCCGCCGTGGCGGCGACACAGATACGCAGTATTTT. Its protein is CASSSRRGGDTDTQYF.

A remark on this clonotype: Its ends do not fully match the called genes, so a read error is possible. The chain employs TRBV28 and TRBJ1-6; 8 nucleotides align to TRBD1. The germline V gene encodes CDR1 MDHEN and CDR2 SYDVKM. CDR3 length: 14 residues. The CDR3 here is CASAGDRLNSTLHF. The CDR3 DNA is TGTGCCAGTGCCGGGGACAGGCTTAATTCAACCCTCCACTTT.

Turning to this clonotype: The junction shows a germline mismatch at one end, possibly a read error. J is TRBJ2-3 and V is TRBV11-1; D is possibly TRBD1 or TRBD2 (5 bases each). CDR3 size: 15 residues. Per germline, CDR1 SGHAT and CDR2 FQDESV (reference sequence). The DNA of the CDR3 is TGTACCAGCAGTTTCGCCGAGAGGGGAGCGGATACGCAGTATTTT. Translated, it gives CTSSFAERGADTQYF.

To note about this clonotype: Compared with germline, one end of the junction differs, possibly owing to a read error. The chain carries TRBV28 and TRBJ1-2, with TRBD1 identical over 9 bases. The CDR3 is 13 residues long. The germline V gene has CDR1 MDHEN and CDR2 SYDVKM. The CDR3 reads CAGSRQGVEGYTF. CDR3 nucleotide sequence: TGTGCCGGCAGCAGACAGGGGGTAGAGGGCTACACCTTC.